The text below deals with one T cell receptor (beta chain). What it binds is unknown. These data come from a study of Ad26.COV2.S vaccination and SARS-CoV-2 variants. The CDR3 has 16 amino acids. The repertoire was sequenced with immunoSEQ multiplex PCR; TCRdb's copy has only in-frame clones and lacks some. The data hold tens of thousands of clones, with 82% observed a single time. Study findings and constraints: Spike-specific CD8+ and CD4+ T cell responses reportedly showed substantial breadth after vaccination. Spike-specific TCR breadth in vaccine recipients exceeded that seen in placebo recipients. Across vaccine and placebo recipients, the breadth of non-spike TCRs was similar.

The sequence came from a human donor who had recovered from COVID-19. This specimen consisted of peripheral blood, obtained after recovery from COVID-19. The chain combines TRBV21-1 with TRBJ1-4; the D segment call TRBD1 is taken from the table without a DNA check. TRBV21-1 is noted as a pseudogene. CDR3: CASSKDGTGNNEKLFF. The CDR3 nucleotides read TGTGCCAGCAGCAAAGATGGGACAGGGAATAATGAAAAACTGTTTTTT.